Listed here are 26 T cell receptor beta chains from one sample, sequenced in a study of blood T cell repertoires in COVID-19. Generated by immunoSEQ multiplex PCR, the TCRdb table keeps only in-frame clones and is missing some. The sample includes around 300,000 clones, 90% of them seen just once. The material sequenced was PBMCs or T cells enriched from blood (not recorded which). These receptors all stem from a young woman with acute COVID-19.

The CDR3 loop is CASSPGQGGGYEQFF. The CDR3 bases are TGTGCCAGCAGTCCCGGACAGGGTGGAGGGTATGAGCAGTTCTTC. The V call is TRBV27, the J call TRBJ2-1; 8 nucleotides align to TRBD1. Germline trimming cut 5 bases from V and 8 bases from J; bases unmatched to any gene: 11. CDR3 length equals 15 residues. The germline CDR1 and CDR2 sequences are MNHEY and SMNVEV (reference sequence).

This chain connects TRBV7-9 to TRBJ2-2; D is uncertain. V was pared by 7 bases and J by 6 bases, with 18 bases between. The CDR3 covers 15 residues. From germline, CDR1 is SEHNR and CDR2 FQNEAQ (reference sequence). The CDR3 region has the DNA TGTGCCAGCATCCGGGTCTACACTGGCTCCGGGGAGCTGTTTTTT. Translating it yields CASIRVYTGSGELFF.

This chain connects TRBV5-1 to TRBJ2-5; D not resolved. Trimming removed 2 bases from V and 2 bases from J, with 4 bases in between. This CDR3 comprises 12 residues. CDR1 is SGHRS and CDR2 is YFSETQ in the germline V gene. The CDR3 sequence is CASSFTQETQYF. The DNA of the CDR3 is TGCGCCAGCAGCTTCACACAAGAGACCCAGTACTTC.

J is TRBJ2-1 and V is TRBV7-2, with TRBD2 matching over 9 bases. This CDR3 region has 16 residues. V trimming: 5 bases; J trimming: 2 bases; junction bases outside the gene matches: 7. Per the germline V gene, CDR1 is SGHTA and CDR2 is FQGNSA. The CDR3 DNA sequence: TGTGCCAGCAGCAGGACTAGCGTAGGACCCTACAATGAGCAGTTCTTC. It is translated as CASSRTSVGPYNEQFF.

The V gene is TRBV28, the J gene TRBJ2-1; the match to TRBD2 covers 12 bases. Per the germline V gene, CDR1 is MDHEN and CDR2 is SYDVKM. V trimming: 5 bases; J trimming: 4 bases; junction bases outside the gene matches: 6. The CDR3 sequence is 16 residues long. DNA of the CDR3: TGTGCCAGCAGTGCCCTGACTAGCGGGAGTTACAATGAGCAGTTCTTC. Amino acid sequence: CASSALTSGSYNEQFF.

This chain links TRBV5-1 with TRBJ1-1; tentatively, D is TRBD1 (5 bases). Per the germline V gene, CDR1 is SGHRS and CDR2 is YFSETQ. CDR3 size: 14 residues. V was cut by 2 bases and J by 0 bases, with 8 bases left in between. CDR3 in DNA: TGCGCCAGCAGCTTACAGGTGGTGAACACTGAAGCTTTCTTT. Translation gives CASSLQVVNTEAFF.

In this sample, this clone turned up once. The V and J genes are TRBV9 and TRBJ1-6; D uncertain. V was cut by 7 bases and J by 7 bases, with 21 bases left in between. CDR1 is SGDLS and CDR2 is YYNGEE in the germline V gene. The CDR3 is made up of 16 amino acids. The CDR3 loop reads CASPTGRGGKNSPLHF. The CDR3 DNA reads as TGTGCCAGCCCGACCGGCCGAGGAGGGAAGAATTCACCCCTCCACTTT.

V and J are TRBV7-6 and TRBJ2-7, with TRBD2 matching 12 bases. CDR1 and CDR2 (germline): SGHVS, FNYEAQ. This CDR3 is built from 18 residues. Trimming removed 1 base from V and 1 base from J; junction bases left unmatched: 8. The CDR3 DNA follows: TGTGCCAGCAGCTTAGGGCTAGCGGGAGGGCTAAAGTCCTACGAGCAGTACTTC. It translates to CASSLGLAGGLKSYEQYF.

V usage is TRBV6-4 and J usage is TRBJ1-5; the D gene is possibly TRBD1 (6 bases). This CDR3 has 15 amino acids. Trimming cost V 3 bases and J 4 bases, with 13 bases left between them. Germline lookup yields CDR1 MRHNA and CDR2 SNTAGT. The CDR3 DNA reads TGTGCCAGCAGTGAAGAGGGGGGACTAAATCAGCCCCAGCATTTT. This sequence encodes CASSEEGGLNQPQHF.

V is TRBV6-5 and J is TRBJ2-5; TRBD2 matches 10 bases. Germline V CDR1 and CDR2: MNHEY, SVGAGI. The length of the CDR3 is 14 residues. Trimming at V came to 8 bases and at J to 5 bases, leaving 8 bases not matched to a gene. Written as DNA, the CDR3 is TGTGCCAGCTTCGCTAGCGGGAGAACTGAGACCCAGTACTTC. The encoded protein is CASFASGRTETQYF.

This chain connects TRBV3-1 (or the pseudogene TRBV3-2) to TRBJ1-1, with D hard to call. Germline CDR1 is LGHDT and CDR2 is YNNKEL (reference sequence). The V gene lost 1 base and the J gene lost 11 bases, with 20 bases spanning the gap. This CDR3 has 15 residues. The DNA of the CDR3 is TGTGCCAGCAGCCAAGTTGGGAGAGAGTACTCTACGGCTTTCTTT. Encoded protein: CASSQVGREYSTAFF.

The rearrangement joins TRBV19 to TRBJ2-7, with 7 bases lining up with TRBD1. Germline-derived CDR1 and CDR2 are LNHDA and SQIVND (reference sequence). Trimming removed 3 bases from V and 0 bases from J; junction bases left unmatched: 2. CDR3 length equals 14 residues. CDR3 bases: TGTGCCAGTAGTATGACAGGGAGCTCCTACGAGCAGTACTTC. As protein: CASSMTGSSYEQYF.

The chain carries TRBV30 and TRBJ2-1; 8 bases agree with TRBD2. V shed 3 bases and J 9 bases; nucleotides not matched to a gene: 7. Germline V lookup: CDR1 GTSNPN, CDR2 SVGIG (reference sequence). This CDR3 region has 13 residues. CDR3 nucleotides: TGTGCCTGGAGAATAAGCGGGAGTGGTGAGCAGTTCTTC. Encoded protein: CAWRISGSGEQFF.

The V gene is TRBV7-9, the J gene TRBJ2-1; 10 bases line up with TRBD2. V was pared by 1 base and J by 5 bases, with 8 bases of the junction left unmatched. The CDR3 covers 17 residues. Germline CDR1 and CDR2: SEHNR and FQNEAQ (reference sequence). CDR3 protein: CASSLGSSGSLNNEQFF. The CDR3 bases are TGTGCCAGCAGCTTAGGTTCTAGCGGGAGTTTAAACAATGAGCAGTTCTTC.

CDR3 in DNA: TGTGCCAGCTCACCACCGACCCTGGGACTAAACACCTACGAGCAGTACTTC. Translated, it gives CASSPPTLGLNTYEQYF. The rearrangement joins TRBV18 to TRBJ2-7; 7 nucleotides align to TRBD2. The CDR3 has 17 residues. The V and J ends lost 0 bases and 2 bases, in that order; junction bases with no gene match: 10. The germline CDR1 and CDR2 sequences are KGHSH and LQKENI.

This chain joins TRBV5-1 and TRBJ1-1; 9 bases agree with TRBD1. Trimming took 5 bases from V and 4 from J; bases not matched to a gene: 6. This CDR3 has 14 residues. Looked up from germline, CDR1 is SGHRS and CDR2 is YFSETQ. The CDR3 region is CASRETTGGTEAFF. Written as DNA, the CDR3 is TGCGCCAGCAGGGAGACGACAGGGGGCACTGAAGCTTTCTTT.

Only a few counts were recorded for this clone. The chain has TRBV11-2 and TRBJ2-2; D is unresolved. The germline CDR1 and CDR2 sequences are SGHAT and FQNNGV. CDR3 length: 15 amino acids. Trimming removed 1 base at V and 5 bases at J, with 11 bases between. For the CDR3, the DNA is TGTGCCAGCAGCTTAGCTCGAGCTTTGACCGGGGAGCTGTTTTTT. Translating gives CASSLARALTGELFF.

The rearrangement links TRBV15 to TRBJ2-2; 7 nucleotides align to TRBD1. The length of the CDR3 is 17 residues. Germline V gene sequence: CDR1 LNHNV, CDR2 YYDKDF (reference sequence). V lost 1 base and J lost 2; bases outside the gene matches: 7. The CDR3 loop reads CATSRATGTANTGELFF. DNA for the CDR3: TGTGCCACCAGCAGAGCTACCGGGACAGCTAACACCGGGGAGCTGTTTTTT.

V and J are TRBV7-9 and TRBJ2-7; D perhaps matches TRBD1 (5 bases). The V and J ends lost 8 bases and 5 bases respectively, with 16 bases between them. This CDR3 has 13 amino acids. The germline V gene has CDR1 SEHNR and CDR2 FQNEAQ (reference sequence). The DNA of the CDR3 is TGTGCCAGCGCCCCTAGTGGCAGGGACGAGCAGTACTTC. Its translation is CASAPSGRDEQYF.

The CDR3 sequence is CASSQSGSGNTIYF. As DNA, the CDR3 is TGTGCCAGCAGCCAGTCGGGTTCTGGAAACACCATATATTTT. The chain recombines TRBV14 with TRBJ1-3; D gene uncertain. Germline V gene sequence: CDR1 SGHDN, CDR2 FVKESK. V was cut by 3 bases and J by 1 base, with 7 bases left in between. This CDR3 contains 14 residues. Full variable domain (rest looked up from reference TRBV14 and TRBJ1-3): EAGVTQFPSHSVIEKGQTVTLRCDPISGHDNLYWYRRVMGKEIKFLLHFVKESKQDESGMPNNRFLAERTGGTYSTLKVQPAELEDSGVYFCASSQSGSGNTIYFGEGSWLTVV.

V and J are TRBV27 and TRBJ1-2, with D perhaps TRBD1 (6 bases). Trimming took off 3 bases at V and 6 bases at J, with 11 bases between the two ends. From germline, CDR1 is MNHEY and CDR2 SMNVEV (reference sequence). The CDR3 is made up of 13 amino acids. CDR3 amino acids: CASSLSQGNGYTF. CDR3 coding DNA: TGTGCCAGCAGTTTGTCACAGGGAAATGGCTACACCTTC.

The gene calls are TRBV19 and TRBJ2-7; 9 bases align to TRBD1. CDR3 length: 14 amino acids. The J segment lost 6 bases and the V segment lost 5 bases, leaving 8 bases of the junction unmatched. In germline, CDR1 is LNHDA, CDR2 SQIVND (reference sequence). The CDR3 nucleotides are TGTGCCAGTAGTCCTGGGACAGGGTGGAGCGAGCAGTACTTC. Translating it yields CASSPGTGWSEQYF.

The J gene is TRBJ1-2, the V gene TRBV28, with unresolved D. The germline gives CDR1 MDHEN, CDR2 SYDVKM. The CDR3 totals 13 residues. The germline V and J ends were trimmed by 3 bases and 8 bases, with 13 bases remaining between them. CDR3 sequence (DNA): TGTGCCAGCAGTTTGGGCCCCGTTCAGGGCTACACCTTC. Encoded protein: CASSLGPVQGYTF.

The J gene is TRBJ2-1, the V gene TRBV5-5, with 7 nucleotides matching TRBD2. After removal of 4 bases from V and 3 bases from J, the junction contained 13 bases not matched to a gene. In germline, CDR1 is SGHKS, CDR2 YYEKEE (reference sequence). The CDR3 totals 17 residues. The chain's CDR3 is CASSTNPRGSSYNEQFF. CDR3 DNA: TGTGCCAGCAGCACTAATCCCCGCGGGAGTAGCTACAATGAGCAGTTCTTC.

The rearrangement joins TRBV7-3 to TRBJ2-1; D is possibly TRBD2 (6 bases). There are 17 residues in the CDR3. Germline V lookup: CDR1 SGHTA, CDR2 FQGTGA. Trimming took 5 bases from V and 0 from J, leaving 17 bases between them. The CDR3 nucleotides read TGTGCCAGCAGCCTACTCCCTAGCGCTAGCTCCTACAATGAGCAGTTCTTC. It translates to CASSLLPSASSYNEQFF.

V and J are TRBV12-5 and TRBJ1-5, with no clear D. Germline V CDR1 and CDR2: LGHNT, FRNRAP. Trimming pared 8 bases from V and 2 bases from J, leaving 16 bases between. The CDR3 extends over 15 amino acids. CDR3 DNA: TGTGCTAGTTCCACGGGAGGGAGGGGCAATCAGCCCCAGCATTTT. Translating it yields CASSTGGRGNQPQHF.